This TCR beta chain originates from a study of CXCR3-negative and CXCR3-positive naive CD8 T cells. This CDR3 region has 17 residues. Germline values: CDR1 MDHEN, CDR2 SYDVKM. The study, taken as a whole, reports: More hydrophobic TRB CDR3s were found in CXCR3-positive naive cells than in CXCR3-negative naive cells. The TRBV-TRBJ usage of naive CXCR3-negative and CXCR3-positive cells was similar, but that of memory cells differed.

Notes on this clonotype: Its antigen is unknown.

In preparing the TRB cDNA libraries, 5' RACE with UMI labels was used. TCRdb processed the 5' RACE reads again and assigns one entry to each CDR3 protein, with no DNA. The sample totals about 90,000 distinct CDR3 sequences. The gene calls are TRBV28 and TRBJ2-5; TCRdb names TRBD1, which stays unverified in the absence of DNA. The clonotype was recovered from a human donor in good health. Some clones in this sample may be carry-over from other donors' samples. What was sequenced was naive CXCR3- CD8+ T cells from blood. The subset denotes: CD45RO-CCR7+CD27+CD95- naive CD8+ T cells lacking CXCR3 (TNR3-). CDR3 protein: CASKTYRDRGGQETQYF.